The 15 T cell receptor beta chains listed next were all sequenced from one sample in a study of low-dose radiotherapy and immunotherapy resistance in tumors. Gene-specific TRAV and TRBV primers were used for first-strand cDNA, covering alpha and beta chains. TCRs underwent around 18 PCR cycles of amplification with a constant-region primer and V-primer adapter. Using its own MiXCR run on the reads, TCRdb lists one record per CDR3 protein. Among roughly 8,000 distinct CDR3 sequences listed, about 65% were seen once. Receptors originate from a human donor with advanced metastatic prostate, ovarian, gallbladder or colorectal cancer (not recorded which). This table probably holds off-target reads from a library built for another chain.

This sequence joins TRBV6-2 or TRBV6-3 and TRBJ2-5; no clear D gene. From germline, CDR1 is MNHEY and CDR2 SVGEGT. The CDR3 sequence is 13 residues long. Deletions cut 5 bases from V and 8 bases from J, with 15 bases between. In DNA form, the CDR3 reads TGTGCCAGCAGTGACGTGATCGGCGGTACCCAGTACTTC. As protein: CASSDVIGGTQYF.

The rearrangement uses TRBV5-5 and TRBJ1-2; maybe TRBD1 (6 bases). With 1 base removed from V and 6 bases from J, the gap between germline ends came to 10 bases. The CDR3 is 13 amino acids. Germline CDR1 and CDR2: SGHKS and YYEKEE (reference sequence). The CDR3 bases are TGTGCCAGCAGCTTGAGGGGGGGCGATGGCTACACCTTC. It specifies CASSLRGGDGYTF. The variable domain in full, completed from reference TRBV5-5 and TRBJ1-2, reads DAGVTQSPTHLIKTRGQQVTLRCSPISGHKSVSWYQQVLGQGPQFIFQYYEKEERGRGNFPDRFSARQFPNYSSELNVNALLLGDSALYLCASSLRGGDGYTFGSGTRLTVV.

The rearrangement uses TRBV7-8 and TRBJ2-7; a weak D match, TRBD1 (6 bases). Per the germline V gene, CDR1 is SGHVS and CDR2 is FQNEAQ. Trimming took 1 base from V and 6 from J, leaving 10 bases between them. The CDR3 totals 13 residues. CDR3 loop: CASSLVLGAEQYF. CDR3 nucleotide sequence: TGTGCCAGCAGCTTAGTTTTGGGGGCCGAGCAGTACTTC.

The chain links TRBV25-1 to TRBJ1-5, with unresolved D. The CDR3 has 17 residues. Per the germline V gene, CDR1 is MGHDK and CDR2 is SYGVNS. The V end lost 3 bases, the J end lost 5 bases, and 20 bases lay between the germline ends. In DNA, the CDR3 is TGTGCCAGCAGTGACCTCTCCAGTGGATATCTGGATCAGCCCCAGCATTTT. The encoded protein is CASSDLSSGYLDQPQHF. The full variable domain, rest sourced from reference TRBV25-1 and TRBJ1-5, is EADIYQTPRYLVIGTGKKITLECSQTMGHDKMYWYQQDPGMELHLIHYSYGVNSTEKGDLSSESTVSRIRTEHFPLTLESARPSHTSQYLCASSDLSSGYLDQPQHFGDGTRLSIL.

V is TRBV5-1 and J is TRBJ2-1; possibly TRBD1 for D (6 bases). CDR1 is SGHRS, CDR2 YFSETQ, per germline. CDR3 size: 15 residues. With 5 bases removed from V and 5 bases from J, the gap between germline ends came to 17 bases. The CDR3 coding sequence is TGCGCCAGCAGAGATTTAAAGTCAGGGGACAATGAGCAGTTCTTC. Amino acid sequence: CASRDLKSGDNEQFF.

There are a few counts of this clonotype. The chain combines TRBV19 with TRBJ1-4; possibly TRBD1 for D (5 bases). The CDR3 covers 15 residues. The V and J ends lost 3 bases and 2 bases respectively, with 10 bases between them. The germline CDR1 and CDR2 sequences are LNHDA and SQIVND (reference sequence). Here the CDR3 reads CASSIGAGTNEKLFF. The CDR3 DNA is TGTGCCAGTAGTATCGGGGCAGGCACTAATGAAAAACTGTTTTTT.

V and J are TRBV28 and TRBJ1-1; the D gene is possibly TRBD1 (6 bases). V was clipped by 11 bases and J by 5 bases, with 12 bases between them. The CDR3 has 11 amino acids. Germline lookup yields CDR1 MDHEN and CDR2 SYDVKM. The CDR3 here is CAGMTGTEAFF. The CDR3 nucleotides are TGTGCCGGGATGACAGGTACTGAAGCTTTCTTT.

This clonotype was detected only once. The rearrangement links TRBV6-2 or TRBV6-3 to TRBJ2-3; no firm D call. The V and J ends lost 6 bases and 2 bases respectively, with 9 bases between them. The CDR3 spans 13 residues. Germline V lookup: CDR1 MNHEY, CDR2 SVGEGT. CDR3 sequence: CASSEPYTDTQYF. DNA for the CDR3: TGTGCCAGCAGCGAACCTTACACAGATACGCAGTATTTT.

This sequence joins TRBV12-3 or TRBV12-4 and TRBJ2-3; TRBD1 is a possible D gene (5 bases). The CDR3 has 13 amino acids. V was clipped by 1 base and J by 6 bases, with 8 bases between them. CDR3 sequence: CASSLDRQDTQYF. In DNA, the CDR3 is TGTGCCAGCAGTTTAGACCGACAGGATACGCAGTATTTT.

The V call is TRBV6-2 or TRBV6-3, the J call TRBJ2-3; 10 nucleotides agree with TRBD2. CDR3 size: 14 residues. The germline gives CDR1 MNHEY, CDR2 SVGEGT. With 5 bases clipped from V and 4 bases from J, the junction kept 3 bases outside the gene matches. The CDR3 DNA sequence: TGTGCCAGCAGTATTGGGACTAGCGCAGATACGCAGTATTTT. Protein sequence: CASSIGTSADTQYF.

The DNA for the CDR3 is TGTGCCAGCAGACCGGGACAGACCTACGAGCAGTACTTC. Translation: CASRPGQTYEQYF. The chain employs TRBV28 and TRBJ2-7, with TRBD1 matching 7 bases. The CDR3 spans 13 residues. Trimming cost V 6 bases and J 2 bases; bases outside gene matches: 4. Germline loops: CDR1 MDHEN, CDR2 SYDVKM. The full variable domain, in which reference TRBV28 and TRBJ2-7 provide the parts outside the CDR3, is DVKVTQSSRYLVKRTGEKVFLECVQDMDHENMFWYRQDPGLGLRLIYFSYDVKMKEKGDIPEGYSVSREKKERFSLILESASTNQTSMYLCASRPGQTYEQYFGPGTRLTVT.

In its sample, this clonotype was seen once. This chain uses TRBV7-9 with TRBJ2-1; no clear D. This CDR3 is built from 14 residues. The V gene lost 0 bases and the J gene lost 7 bases, with 10 bases spanning the gap. Germline V gene lookup returns CDR1 SEHNR and CDR2 FQNEAQ (reference sequence). CDR3 residues: CASSLAVPRNEQFF. In DNA form, the CDR3 reads TGTGCCAGCAGCTTAGCCGTTCCGAGGAATGAGCAGTTCTTC.

The rearrangement joins TRBV11-3 to TRBJ2-5, with 9 bases matching TRBD1. The length of the CDR3 is 16 residues. J lost 0 bases, V lost 5 bases, and 7 bases had no gene match. Germline CDR1 reads SGHNT; CDR2 reads YENEEA. In DNA, the CDR3 is TGTGCCAGCAGCCTTCGGACAGGGGATTACCAAGAGACCCAGTACTTC. This encodes CASSLRTGDYQETQYF.

This clonotype came up a few times. The chain links TRBV3-1 to TRBJ1-1; no clear D gene. Trimming removed 3 bases at V and 2 bases at J, with 10 bases between. The CDR3 length is 14 residues. Germline loops: CDR1 LGHDT, CDR2 YNNKEL (reference sequence). The CDR3 region is CASSQGTPNTEAFF. CDR3 DNA: TGTGCCAGCAGCCAGGGTACCCCCAACACTGAAGCTTTCTTT.

Here the CDR3 reads CASSEAGTAYTDTQYF. Written as DNA, the CDR3 is TGCGCCAGCAGTGAGGCCGGGACAGCCTACACAGATACGCAGTATTTT. The gene calls are TRBV23-1 and TRBJ2-3; TRBD1 matches 7 bases. TRBV23-1 is an ORF, and what it does is uncertain. This CDR3 comprises 16 residues. V dropped 5 bases and J dropped 2; count of bases not matched to a gene: 10.